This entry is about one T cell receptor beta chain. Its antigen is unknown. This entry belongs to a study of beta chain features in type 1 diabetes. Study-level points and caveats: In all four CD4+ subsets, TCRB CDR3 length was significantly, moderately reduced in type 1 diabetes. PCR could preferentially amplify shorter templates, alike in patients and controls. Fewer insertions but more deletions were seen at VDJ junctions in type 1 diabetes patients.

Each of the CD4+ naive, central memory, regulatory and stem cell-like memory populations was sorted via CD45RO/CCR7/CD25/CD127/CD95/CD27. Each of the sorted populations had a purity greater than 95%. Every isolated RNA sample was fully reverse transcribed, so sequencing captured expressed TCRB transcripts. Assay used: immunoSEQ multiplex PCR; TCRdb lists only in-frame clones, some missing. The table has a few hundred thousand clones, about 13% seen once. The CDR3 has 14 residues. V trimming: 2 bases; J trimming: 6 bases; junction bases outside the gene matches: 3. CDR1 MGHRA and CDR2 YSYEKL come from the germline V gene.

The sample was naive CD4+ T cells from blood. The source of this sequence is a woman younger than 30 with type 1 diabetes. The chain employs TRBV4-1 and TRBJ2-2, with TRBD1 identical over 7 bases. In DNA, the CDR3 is TGCGCCAGCAGCCAAATCGACAGGGCCGGGGAGCTGTTTTTT. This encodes CASSQIDRAGELFF.